This is a list of T cell receptor beta chains from one sample in a study of T-cell memory formation after mild COVID-19. TCRdb called the 5' RACE reads again in MiXCR, with one record for every CDR3 protein. Of fewer than 95,000 distinct CDR3 sequences listed, about 12% are singletons. Sequencing was performed on PBMCs or a T cell subset sorted from them (not recorded which). Every receptor here comes from an adult woman who had mild COVID-19 (a few samples of this study predate the infection). Cell type and time point are not known. The CDR3 runs from the conserved cysteine through the conserved F or W. The D gene is left open where the match is weak. Clone size, where shown, is once, few, many, or a class for clones that have expanded.

v_gene: TRBV7-2
d_gene: TRBD2
j_gene: TRBJ2-3
abundance: NA
len: 15
CDR3nt: TGTGCCAGCAGCTTAATCGGGAGGTTGAGAGATACGCAGTATTTT
CDR3aa: CASSLIGRLRDTQYF

v_gene: TRBV7-3
d_gene: TRBD1
j_gene: TRBJ2-3
abundance: NA
len: 15
CDR3nt: TGTGCCAGCAGCTTAGGGACAGGAGTCACAGATACGCAGTATTTT
CDR3aa: CASSLGTGVTDTQYF

v_gene: TRBV7-6
d_gene: TRBD1
j_gene: TRBJ2-3
abundance: few
len: 15
CDR3nt: TGTGCCAGCAGCGGGACAGGGGGCCGGGCAGATACGCAGTATTTT
CDR3aa: CASSGTGGRADTQYF

v_gene: TRBV7-9
d_gene: TRBD2
j_gene: TRBJ2-5
abundance: NA
len: 18
CDR3nt: TGTGCCAGCAGCCCCGCATGGACTAGCGGGAGATGGGAAGAGACCCAGTACTTC
CDR3aa: CASSPAWTSGRWEETQYF

v_gene: TRBV7-8
d_gene: NA
j_gene: TRBJ2-5
abundance: few
len: 20
CDR3nt: TGTGCCAGCAGCTTAATGCCCGCCAGGGCTACCGGTTTACGTATGGAGACCCAGTACTTC
CDR3aa: CASSLMPARATGLRMETQYF

v_gene: TRBV25-1
d_gene: TRBD1
j_gene: TRBJ2-7
abundance: NA
len: 15
CDR3nt: TGTGCCAGCACCGGAGCGGACAGGTGGGCCTACGAGCAGTACTTC
CDR3aa: CASTGADRWAYEQYF

v_gene: TRBV4-1
d_gene: TRBD2
j_gene: TRBJ2-5
abundance: few
len: 16
CDR3nt: TGCGCCAGCAGCCAACGACTAGCGGGGGTACAAGAGACCCAGTACTTC
CDR3aa: CASSQRLAGVQETQYF

v_gene: TRBV29-1
d_gene: NA
j_gene: TRBJ2-1
abundance: few
len: 10
CDR3nt: TGCAGCTTCCTCTCCGGTGAGCAGTTCTTC
CDR3aa: CSFLSGEQFF

v_gene: TRBV6-1
d_gene: NA
j_gene: TRBJ2-4
abundance: NA
len: 16
CDR3nt: TGTGCCAGCAGTGAATGGGTTAGGGGATTTGAAAACATTCAGTACTTC
CDR3aa: CASSEWVRGFENIQYF

v_gene: TRBV7-9
d_gene: TRBD2
j_gene: TRBJ2-3
abundance: many
len: 15
CDR3nt: TGTGCCAGCAGCTTGGCGGGGGGGCGCACAGATACGCAGTATTTT
CDR3aa: CASSLAGGRTDTQYF

v_gene: TRBV4-2
d_gene: TRBD2
j_gene: TRBJ2-2
abundance: NA
len: 18
CDR3nt: TGTGCCAGCAGCCAAGACCCTAGCGGGGCGCCGAACACCGGGGAGCTGTTTTTT
CDR3aa: CASSQDPSGAPNTGELFF

v_gene: TRBV7-9
d_gene: NA
j_gene: TRBJ2-1
abundance: NA
len: 15
CDR3nt: TGTGCCAGCAGCCCGAGTACAGGGCTGACCAATGAGCAGTTCTTC
CDR3aa: CASSPSTGLTNEQFF

v_gene: TRBV7-9
d_gene: TRBD1
j_gene: TRBJ1-1
abundance: NA
len: 15
CDR3nt: TGTGCCAGCAGCCGACCCGGGACAGGGGGGAGGGAAGCTTTCTTT
CDR3aa: CASSRPGTGGREAFF

v_gene: TRBV25-1
d_gene: NA
j_gene: TRBJ2-1
abundance: once
len: 11
CDR3nt: TGTGCCAGCAGCCCAGCGGGTGAGCAGTTCTTC
CDR3aa: CASSPAGEQFF

v_gene: TRBV7-2
d_gene: NA
j_gene: TRBJ2-7
abundance: NA
len: 14
CDR3nt: TGTGCCAGCAGCTTACGACCGACCAGGGAGGAGCAGTACTTC
CDR3aa: CASSLRPTREEQYF

v_gene: TRBV12-3/TRBV12-4
d_gene: NA
j_gene: TRBJ2-7
abundance: NA
len: 15
CDR3nt: TGTGCCAGCAGTTCTAATAGCGCCCATCCGGGCGAGCAGTACTTC
CDR3aa: CASSSNSAHPGEQYF

v_gene: TRBV12-3/TRBV12-4
d_gene: NA
j_gene: TRBJ2-1
abundance: many
len: 20
CDR3nt: TGTGCCAGCAGTTTCGAGGTTGGGACAGGGGTGACTAGCGGGGACAATGAGCAGTTCTTC
CDR3aa: CASSFEVGTGVTSGDNEQFF

v_gene: TRBV7-3
d_gene: NA
j_gene: TRBJ1-1
abundance: once
len: 17
CDR3nt: TGTGCCAGCAGCTTAGGGGTGTCAGGTCCTGGAGGGACTGAAGCTTTCTTT
CDR3aa: CASSLGVSGPGGTEAFF

v_gene: TRBV5-1
d_gene: TRBD1
j_gene: TRBJ2-7
abundance: few
len: 13
CDR3nt: TGCGCCAGCAGCTCCGCTACAGGGGACGAGCAGTACTTC
CDR3aa: CASSSATGDEQYF

v_gene: TRBV25-1
d_gene: NA
j_gene: TRBJ2-2
abundance: NA
len: 13
CDR3nt: TGTGCCAGCCTTCAGGGGAACACCGGGGAGCTGTTTTTT
CDR3aa: CASLQGNTGELFF

v_gene: TRBV7-6
d_gene: NA
j_gene: TRBJ2-7
abundance: NA
len: 15
CDR3nt: TGTGCCAGCAGCCCCCTGGAGGCGGGCGCCTACGAGCAGTACTTC
CDR3aa: CASSPLEAGAYEQYF

v_gene: TRBV4-1
d_gene: NA
j_gene: TRBJ2-1
abundance: NA
len: 18
CDR3nt: TGCGCCAGCAGCCCGAGTAACCGAGGCGGCCGACAATACAATGAGCAGTTCTTC
CDR3aa: CASSPSNRGGRQYNEQFF

v_gene: TRBV29-1
d_gene: NA
j_gene: TRBJ2-3
abundance: few
len: 14
CDR3nt: TGCAGCGTTTGGGCTAGCAGGGACACAGATACGCAGTATTTT
CDR3aa: CSVWASRDTDTQYF

v_gene: TRBV7-9
d_gene: NA
j_gene: TRBJ1-1
abundance: NA
len: 14
CDR3nt: TGTGCCAGCAGCTTTCCGGGCCCCCAGGCTGAAGCTTTCTTT
CDR3aa: CASSFPGPQAEAFF

v_gene: TRBV5-6
d_gene: NA
j_gene: TRBJ1-5
abundance: NA
len: 14
CDR3nt: TGTGCCAGCAGCTCGACGGATAGCAATCAGCCCCAGCATTTT
CDR3aa: CASSSTDSNQPQHF

v_gene: TRBV5-1
d_gene: TRBD2
j_gene: TRBJ2-7
abundance: few
len: 15
CDR3nt: TGCGCCAGCAGCACGAGCGGGAGCCCATCCTACGAGCAGTACTTC
CDR3aa: CASSTSGSPSYEQYF

v_gene: TRBV7-9
d_gene: NA
j_gene: TRBJ2-1
abundance: NA
len: 12
CDR3nt: TGTGCCAGCAGCTTATTACTATCTGAGCAGTTCTTC
CDR3aa: CASSLLLSEQFF

v_gene: TRBV4-3
d_gene: TRBD1
j_gene: TRBJ2-7
abundance: many
len: 14
CDR3nt: TGTGCCAGCAGTCCTGGGACAGGGGACTACGAGCAGTACTTC
CDR3aa: CASSPGTGDYEQYF